The sample holds a few counts of the clone carrying this T cell receptor beta chain. Its antigen is unknown. The entry originates in a study of beta chain bispecific antibodies for T cell cancers. About the study: Healthy donor T cells cocultured with leukemia lines and bispecific antibodies. Study-wide results and limits: Most targeted TRBV signal came from the leukemia cell line cells, not normal T cells.

CDR3 size: 14 residues. The trim removed 5 bases at V and 10 bases at J, leaving 13 bases unmatched. Looked up from germline, CDR1 is MNHNY and CDR2 is SVGAGI (reference sequence). Either OKT3 anti-CD3 antibody or CD3/CD28 beads expanded T cells from blood mononuclear cells over roughly 3 days. Bispecific antibody was added to some 50,000 normal T cells and some 50,000 target cells. Clonotypes were quantified using unique molecular identifier barcodes. Each CDR3 protein is one row after TCRdb ran MiXCR on the 5' RACE reads. The data contain some 21,000 distinct CDR3 sequences, roughly 2.6% of them singletons.

The receptor's source is a human donor in good health. Some clones in this sample may be carry-over from other donors' samples. This chain uses TRBV6-6 with TRBJ1-2, with 7 bases lining up with TRBD1. Source material: healthy donor T cells cultured with leukemia cells. The CDR3 loop reads CASSPTGATGPYTF. The DNA of the CDR3 is TGTGCCAGCAGTCCGACGGGAGCGACAGGGCCCTACACCTTC.